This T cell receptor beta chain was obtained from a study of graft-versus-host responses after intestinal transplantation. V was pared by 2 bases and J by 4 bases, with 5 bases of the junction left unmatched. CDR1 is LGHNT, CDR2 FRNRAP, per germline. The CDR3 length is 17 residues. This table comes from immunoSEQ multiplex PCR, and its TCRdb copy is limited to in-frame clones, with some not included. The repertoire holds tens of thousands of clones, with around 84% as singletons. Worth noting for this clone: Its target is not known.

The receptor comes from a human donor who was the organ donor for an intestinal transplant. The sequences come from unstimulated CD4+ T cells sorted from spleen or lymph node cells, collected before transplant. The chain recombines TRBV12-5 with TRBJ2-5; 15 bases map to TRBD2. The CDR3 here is CASGLYGTSGRRETQYF. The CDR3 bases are TGTGCTAGTGGTTTGTACGGGACTAGCGGGAGGAGAGAGACCCAGTACTTC.